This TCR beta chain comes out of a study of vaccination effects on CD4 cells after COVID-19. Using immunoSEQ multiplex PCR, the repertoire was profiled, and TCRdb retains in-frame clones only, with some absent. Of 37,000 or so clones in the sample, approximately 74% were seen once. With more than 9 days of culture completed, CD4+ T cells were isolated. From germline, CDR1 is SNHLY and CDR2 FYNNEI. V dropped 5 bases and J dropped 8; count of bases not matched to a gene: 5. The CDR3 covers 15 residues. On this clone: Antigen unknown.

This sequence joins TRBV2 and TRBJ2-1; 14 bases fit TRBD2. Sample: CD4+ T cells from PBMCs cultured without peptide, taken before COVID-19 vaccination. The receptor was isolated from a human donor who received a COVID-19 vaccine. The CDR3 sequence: CASSRTSGRFDEQFF. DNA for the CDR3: TGTGCCAGCAGTCGGACTAGCGGGAGGTTTGATGAGCAGTTCTTC.